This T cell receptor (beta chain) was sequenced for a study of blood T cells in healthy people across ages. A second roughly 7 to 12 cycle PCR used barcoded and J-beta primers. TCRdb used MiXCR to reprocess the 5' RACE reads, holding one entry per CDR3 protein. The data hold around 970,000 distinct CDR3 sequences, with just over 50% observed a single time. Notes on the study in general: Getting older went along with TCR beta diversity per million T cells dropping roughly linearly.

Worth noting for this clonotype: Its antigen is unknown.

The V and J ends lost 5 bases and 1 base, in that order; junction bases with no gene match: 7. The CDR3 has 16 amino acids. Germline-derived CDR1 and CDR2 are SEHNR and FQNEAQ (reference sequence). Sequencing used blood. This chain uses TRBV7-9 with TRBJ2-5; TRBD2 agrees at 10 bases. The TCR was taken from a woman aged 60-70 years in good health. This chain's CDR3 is CASSASLAGAQETQYF. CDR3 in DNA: TGTGCCAGCAGCGCGAGCCTAGCGGGAGCCCAAGAGACCCAGTACTTC.